These T cell receptor beta chains were read from a single sample in a study of blood T cell repertoires in COVID-19. TCRdb keeps only in-frame clones here, not all; method: immunoSEQ multiplex PCR. The sample has around 190,000 clones, 75% to 85% seen once; the top ten hold 9.2%. The source material was PBMCs or T cells enriched from blood (not recorded which). The receptor source for this set is a man between 40 and 49 years old who had recovered from COVID-19. Both conserved end residues are part of each CDR3.

v_gene,len,CDR3aa
TRBV19,15,CASSISGYGNSPLHF
TRBV18,15,CASSPRQEVNEKLFF
TRBV11-2,17,CASSLEGGGFVNQPQHF
TRBV9,16,CASSTQTSGRAHEQFF
TRBV24-1,16,CATSGRAGGLGDTQYF
TRBV5-1,14,CASSPDRTTGELFF
TRBV19,16,CASTAEANSYNSPLHF
TRBV30,13,CAWSYSGSAEQYF
TRBV18,15,CASSPYSSGKETQYF
TRBV7-2,17,CASSGRGGLAGVYEQYF
TRBV5-1,15,CASSREGRTQETQYF
TRBV19,16,CASSPGRASGRSSQYF
TRBV19,15,CASSFTSSAYNEQFF
TRBV6-4,14,CASSEEGRNSPLHF
TRBV7-6,13,CASSLGNYYEQYF
TRBV6-5,15,CASRRTDYSNQPQHF
TRBV6-5,16,CASSYGTGGGAGELFF
TRBV10-2,15,CASSAWGTDSYEQYF
TRBV6-1,12,CASSERRTSYTF
TRBV11-2,14,CASSLDRVSGEQYF
TRBV6-2/TRBV6-3,15,CASSSWDTMNQPQHF
TRBV6-4,15,CASSAPRDSISPLHF
TRBV29-1,13,CSALGGANTEAFF
TRBV30,11,CAWSNGGEQYF
TRBV2,14,CASSGEVIYYEQYF
TRBV19,15,CASSIGSNRNTEAFF
TRBV19,13,CASSTQGLETQYF
TRBV2,16,CASSETSGGGADTQYF
TRBV19,16,CASKPGQSYSNQPQHF
TRBV19,12,CASSPLGQPQHF
TRBV13,14,CASSQDRGVGELFF
TRBV18,13,CASSPSDTGELFF